These T cell receptor beta chains were read from a single sample in a study of human T cells and chemical hapten exposure. Using its own MiXCR run on the RACE reads, TCRdb lists one record per CDR3 protein. Altogether under 200,000 distinct CDR3 sequences are present, about 31% being singletons, with the ten largest covering approximately 3%. The material was whole blood, obtained in connection with sensitization to the hapten diphenylcyclopropenone (DPC). These receptors were obtained from a woman in her 30s with alopecia areata. Some clones in this sample may be carry-over from other donors' samples. CDR3s include the opening cysteine and the closing phenylalanine or tryptophan. D genes are given only for firm matches. Where a row states a size, it is once, few, many or the class of an expanded clone; other rows omit it.

clone size,J gene,V gene,D gene,CDR3 length,CDR3 DNA,CDR3 protein
once,TRBJ1-4,TRBV20-1,NA,12,TGCAGTGCTTCCCTTAGGGGGGAAAAACCGTTTTTT,CSASLRGEKPFF
NA,TRBJ1-2,TRBV6-5,TRBD1,14,TGTGCCAGCAGTCCGGGACAGGGCGTAGGGGGCTACACCTTC,CASSPGQGVGGYTF
few,TRBJ1-3,TRBV5-1,NA,15,TGCGCCAGCTCCCCGGCTGTGGGCACCGGAAACACCATATATTTT,CASSPAVGTGNTIYF
few,TRBJ1-1,TRBV29-1,NA,11,TGCAGCGTTGATTCGTCGGGGGCCGCTTTCTTT,CSVDSSGAAFF
few,TRBJ2-3,TRBV5-1,TRBD2,14,TGCGCCAGCAGCCTACTAGCGACCACAGATACGCAGTATTTT,CASSLLATTDTQYF
NA,TRBJ1-6,TRBV2,NA,14,TGTGCCAGCAGTGAAGGGGGCTGGTATTCACCCCTCCACTTT,CASSEGGWYSPLHF
NA,TRBJ1-5,TRBV20-1,NA,17,TGCAGTGCTAGAGATCTGAGCAGGGGTAGTACCAATCAGCCCCAGCATTTT,CSARDLSRGSTNQPQHF
few,TRBJ2-7,TRBV28,NA,12,TGTGCCAGCAGTTTGTCCCCCTACGAGCAGTACTTC,CASSLSPYEQYF
NA,TRBJ2-5,TRBV3-1,NA,14,TGTGCCAGCACAAAGTGGGGGCCTCAAGAGACCCAGTACTTC,CASTKWGPQETQYF
few,TRBJ1-5,TRBV28,NA,12,TGTGCCAGCACTATGGGCAATCAGCCCCAGCATTTT,CASTMGNQPQHF
NA,TRBJ2-7,TRBV18,TRBD2,15,TGTGCCAGCTCTCCTGGACTAGGGATCCGCTACGAGCAGTACTTC,CASSPGLGIRYEQYF
many,TRBJ2-7,TRBV28,NA,12,TGTGCCAGCAGTTTAGCCGTATACGAGCAGTACTTC,CASSLAVYEQYF
few,TRBJ1-2,TRBV12-3/TRBV12-4,NA,16,TGTGCCAGCAGTTTAAAGCTCCCGACAGTTCCGCGTGGCTACACCTTC,CASSLKLPTVPRGYTF
NA,TRBJ1-5,TRBV9,NA,14,TGTGCCAGCAGCGTAGAGGCAGGTTATCAGCCCCAGCATTTT,CASSVEAGYQPQHF
few,TRBJ2-3,TRBV18,TRBD2,14,TGTGCCAGCTCACTACTAGCGGGAGACGATACGCAGTATTTT,CASSLLAGDDTQYF
NA,TRBJ1-1,TRBV12-3/TRBV12-4,TRBD1,16,TGTGCCAGCAGTCTCCCATCGGGACAGGTGAACACTGAAGCTTTCTTT,CASSLPSGQVNTEAFF
NA,TRBJ1-5,TRBV6-6,NA,16,TGTGCCAGCAGCCGAGACGGCGCATATAGCAATCAGCCCCAGCATTTT,CASSRDGAYSNQPQHF
NA,TRBJ2-7,TRBV4-2,TRBD1,16,TGTGCCAGCAGCCAAGATTTGACGGACAGGGGCTACGAGCAGTACTTC,CASSQDLTDRGYEQYF
NA,TRBJ2-1,TRBV5-1,NA,14,TGCGCCAGCAGCTTGATGATACCCTGGGATGAGCAGTTCTTC,CASSLMIPWDEQFF
NA,TRBJ2-7,TRBV20-1,TRBD1,12,TGCAGTGCTAGGACAGGGGACTACGAGCAGTACTTC,CSARTGDYEQYF
NA,TRBJ2-3,TRBV5-6,NA,11,TGTGCCAGCAGCTTGGATAATACGCAGTATTTT,CASSLDNTQYF
once,TRBJ2-1,TRBV28,NA,14,TGTGCCAGCAGTCCTAGACTAACCCACAATGAGCAGTTCTTC,CASSPRLTHNEQFF
few,TRBJ2-1,TRBV5-1,TRBD2,16,TGCGCCAGCAGCTTGGCCCGGCTAGCGGGAAGCGACGTGTGGTTCTTC,CASSLARLAGSDVWFF
NA,TRBJ1-6,TRBV4-2,NA,15,TGTGCCAGCAGCCAAGATGTTCCCTGGAATTCACCCCTCCACTTT,CASSQDVPWNSPLHF
NA,TRBJ1-2,TRBV20-1,NA,14,TGCAGTGCTAGATACGGAGGCAGCCACCTTGGCTACACCTTC,CSARYGGSHLGYTF
NA,TRBJ2-1,TRBV28,NA,16,TGTGCCAGCAGTTTATGGTCGGGAGACTCCTACAATGAGCAGTTCTTC,CASSLWSGDSYNEQFF
few,TRBJ2-1,TRBV5-6,TRBD2,16,TGTGCCAGCAGCTTAACCGGGACTAGCGGCTTTAATGAGCAGTTCTTC,CASSLTGTSGFNEQFF
few,TRBJ1-1,TRBV28,NA,11,TGTGCCAGCAGCTCCCCGAGAAAAGCTTTCTTT,CASSSPRKAFF
NA,TRBJ1-4,TRBV4-1,NA,12,TGCGCCAGCAGCCAAGATCGGGGAGGACTGTTTTTT,CASSQDRGGLFF
few,TRBJ2-7,TRBV5-6,TRBD1,15,TGTGCCAGCAGCTTGGGGGACAGGGGGCTAAATGAGCAGTACTTC,CASSLGDRGLNEQYF
NA,TRBJ2-2,TRBV9,TRBD2,18,TGTGCCAGCAGCGCCGCCGGACTAGCGGGGACTTACACCGGGGAGCTGTTTTTT,CASSAAGLAGTYTGELFF
NA,TRBJ1-6,TRBV4-1,NA,15,TGCGCCAGCAGCCAACGGACGAACACAAATTCACCCCTCCACTTT,CASSQRTNTNSPLHF